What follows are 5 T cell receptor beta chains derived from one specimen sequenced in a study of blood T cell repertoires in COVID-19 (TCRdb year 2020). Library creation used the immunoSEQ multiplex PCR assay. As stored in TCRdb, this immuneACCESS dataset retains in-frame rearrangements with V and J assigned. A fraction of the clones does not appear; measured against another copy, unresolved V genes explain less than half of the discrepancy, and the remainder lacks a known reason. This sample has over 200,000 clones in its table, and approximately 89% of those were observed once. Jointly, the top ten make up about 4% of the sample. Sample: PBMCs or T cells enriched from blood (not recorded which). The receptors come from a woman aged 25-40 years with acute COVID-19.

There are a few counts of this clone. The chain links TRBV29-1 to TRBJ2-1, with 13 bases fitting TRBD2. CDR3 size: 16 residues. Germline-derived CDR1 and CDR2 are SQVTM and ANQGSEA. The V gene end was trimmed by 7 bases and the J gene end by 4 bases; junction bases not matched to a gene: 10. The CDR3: CSAKTSGGLLYNEQFF. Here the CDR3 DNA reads TGCAGCGCTAAGACTAGCGGGGGGCTTTTATACAATGAGCAGTTCTTC.

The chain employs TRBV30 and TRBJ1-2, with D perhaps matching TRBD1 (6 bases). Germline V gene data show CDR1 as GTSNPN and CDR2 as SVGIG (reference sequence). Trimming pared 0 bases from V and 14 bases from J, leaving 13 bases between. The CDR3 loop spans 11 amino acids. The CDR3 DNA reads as TGTGCCTGGAGTGTAAAAGACAGGTTAACCTTC. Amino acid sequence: CAWSVKDRLTF.

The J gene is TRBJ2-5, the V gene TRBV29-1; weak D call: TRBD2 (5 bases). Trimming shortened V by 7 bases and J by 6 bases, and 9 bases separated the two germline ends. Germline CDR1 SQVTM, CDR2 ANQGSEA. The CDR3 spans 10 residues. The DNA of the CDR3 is TGCAGCGCGGGCGGGCAGACCCAGTACTTC. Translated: CSAGGQTQYF.

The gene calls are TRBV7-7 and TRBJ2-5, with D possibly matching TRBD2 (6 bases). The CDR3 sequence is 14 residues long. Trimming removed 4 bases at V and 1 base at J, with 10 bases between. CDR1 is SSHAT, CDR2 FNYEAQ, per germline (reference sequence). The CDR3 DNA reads TGTGCCAGCAGCTCCCCCGGGAGCCAAGAGACCCAGTACTTC. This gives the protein CASSSPGSQETQYF.

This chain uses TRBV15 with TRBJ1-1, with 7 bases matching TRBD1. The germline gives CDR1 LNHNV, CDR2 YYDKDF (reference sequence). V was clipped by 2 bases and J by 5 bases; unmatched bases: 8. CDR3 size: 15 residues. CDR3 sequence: CATSRSTGEGTEAFF. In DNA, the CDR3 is TGTGCCACCAGCAGATCAACAGGGGAAGGGACTGAAGCTTTCTTT.